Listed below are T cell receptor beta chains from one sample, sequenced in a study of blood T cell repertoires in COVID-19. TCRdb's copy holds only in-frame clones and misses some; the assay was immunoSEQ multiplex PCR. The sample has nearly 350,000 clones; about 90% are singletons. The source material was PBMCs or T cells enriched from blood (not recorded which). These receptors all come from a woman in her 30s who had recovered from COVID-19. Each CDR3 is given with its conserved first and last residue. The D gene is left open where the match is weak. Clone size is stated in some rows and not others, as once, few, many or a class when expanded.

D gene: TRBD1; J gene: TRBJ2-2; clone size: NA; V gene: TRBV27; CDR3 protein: CASKGAGTGELFF
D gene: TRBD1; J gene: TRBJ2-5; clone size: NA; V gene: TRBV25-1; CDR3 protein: CASSESGGRETQYF
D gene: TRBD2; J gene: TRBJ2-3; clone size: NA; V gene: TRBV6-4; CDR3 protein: CASSVAGARTDTQYF
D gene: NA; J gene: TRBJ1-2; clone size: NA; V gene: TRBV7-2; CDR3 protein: CASSLQGNGYTF
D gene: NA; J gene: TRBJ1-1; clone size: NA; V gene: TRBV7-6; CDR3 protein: CASSPDRTEAFF
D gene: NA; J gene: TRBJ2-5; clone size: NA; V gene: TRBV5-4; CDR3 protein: CASSWDSETQYF
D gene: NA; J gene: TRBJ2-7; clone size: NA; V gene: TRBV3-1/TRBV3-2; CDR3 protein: CASSRQGEQYF
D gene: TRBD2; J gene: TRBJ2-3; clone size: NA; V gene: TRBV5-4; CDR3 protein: CASSSRETDTQYF
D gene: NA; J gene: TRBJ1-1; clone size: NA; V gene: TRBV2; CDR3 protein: CASNQAGNTEAFF
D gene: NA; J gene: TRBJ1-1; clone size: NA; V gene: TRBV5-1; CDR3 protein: CASSTQTGNTEAFF
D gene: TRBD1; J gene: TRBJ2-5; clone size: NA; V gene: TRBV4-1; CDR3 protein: CASSQGQGRETQYF
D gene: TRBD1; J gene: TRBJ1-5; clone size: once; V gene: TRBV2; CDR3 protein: CASSEGTGVEHF
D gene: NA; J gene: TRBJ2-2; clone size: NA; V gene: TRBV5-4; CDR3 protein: CASSQGRGGGETGELFF
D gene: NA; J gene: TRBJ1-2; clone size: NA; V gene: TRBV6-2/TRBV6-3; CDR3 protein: CASSYSVAGMGSYGYTF
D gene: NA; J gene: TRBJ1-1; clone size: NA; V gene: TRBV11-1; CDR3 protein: CASSFRDTEAFF
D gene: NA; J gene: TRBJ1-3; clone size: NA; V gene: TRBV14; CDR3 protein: CASSQRSHSGNTIYF
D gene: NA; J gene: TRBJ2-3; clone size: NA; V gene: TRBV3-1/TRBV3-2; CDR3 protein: CASSQVAGISTDTQYF
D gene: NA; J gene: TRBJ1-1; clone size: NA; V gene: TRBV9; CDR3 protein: CASSVATDKNTEAFF
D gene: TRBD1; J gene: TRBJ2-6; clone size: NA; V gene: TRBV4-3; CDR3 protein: CASSHLGTGGSGANVLTF
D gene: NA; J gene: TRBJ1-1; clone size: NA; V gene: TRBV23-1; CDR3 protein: CASSQSRRSTEAFF
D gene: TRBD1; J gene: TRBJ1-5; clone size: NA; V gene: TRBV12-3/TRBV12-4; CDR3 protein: CASSDRGNQPQHF
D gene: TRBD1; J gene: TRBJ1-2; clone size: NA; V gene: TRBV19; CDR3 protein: CASSDETGGSGYTF
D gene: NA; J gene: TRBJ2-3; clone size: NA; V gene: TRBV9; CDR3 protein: CASSGPQGLDTQYF
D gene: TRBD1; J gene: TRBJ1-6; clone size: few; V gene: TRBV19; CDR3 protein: CASSTRGQGADNSPLHF
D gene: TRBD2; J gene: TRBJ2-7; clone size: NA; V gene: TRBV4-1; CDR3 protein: CASSHPGLAGYEQYF
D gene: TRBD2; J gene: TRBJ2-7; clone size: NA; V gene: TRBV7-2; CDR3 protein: CASSLVAGGYEQYF
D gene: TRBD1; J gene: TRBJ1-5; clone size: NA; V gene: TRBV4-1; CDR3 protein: CASSQEGQGVQPQHF
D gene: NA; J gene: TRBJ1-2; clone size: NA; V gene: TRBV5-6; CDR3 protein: CASSLGRLANYGYTF
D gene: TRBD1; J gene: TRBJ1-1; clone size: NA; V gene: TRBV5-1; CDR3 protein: CASSWGQAGTEAFF
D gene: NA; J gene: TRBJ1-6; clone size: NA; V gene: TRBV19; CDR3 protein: CASSIEGASPLHF
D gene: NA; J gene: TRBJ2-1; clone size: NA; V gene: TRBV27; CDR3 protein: CASSRGEGRFSYNEQFF
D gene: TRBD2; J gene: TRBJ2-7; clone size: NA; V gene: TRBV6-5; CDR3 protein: CASTDSAGGGYEQYF
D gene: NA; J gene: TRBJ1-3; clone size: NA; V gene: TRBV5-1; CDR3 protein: CASSLTGNSGNTIYF
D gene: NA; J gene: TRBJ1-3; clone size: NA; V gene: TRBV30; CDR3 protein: CAWAKQGLGNTIYF
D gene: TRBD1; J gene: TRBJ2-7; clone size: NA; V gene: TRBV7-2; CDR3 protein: CASSLAGQGSYEQYF
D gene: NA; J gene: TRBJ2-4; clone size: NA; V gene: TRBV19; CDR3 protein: CASSTSGFAKNIQYF
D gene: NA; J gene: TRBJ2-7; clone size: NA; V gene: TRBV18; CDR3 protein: CASSPGRGAYEQYF
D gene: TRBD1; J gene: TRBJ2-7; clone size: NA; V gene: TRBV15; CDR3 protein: CATSREGQGFMYEQYF
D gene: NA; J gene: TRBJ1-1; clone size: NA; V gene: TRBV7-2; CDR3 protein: CASSLLGGGTEAFF
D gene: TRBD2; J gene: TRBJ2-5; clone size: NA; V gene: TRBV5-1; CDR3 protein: CASSAPVTREGTQYF
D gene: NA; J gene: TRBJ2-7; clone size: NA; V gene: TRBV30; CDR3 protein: CAWSTGIVVEQYF
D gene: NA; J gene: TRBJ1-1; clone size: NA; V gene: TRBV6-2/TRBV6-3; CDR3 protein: CASSPVLAGVTEAFF
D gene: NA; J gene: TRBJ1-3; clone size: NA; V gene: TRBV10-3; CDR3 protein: CAISESLGSGNTIYF
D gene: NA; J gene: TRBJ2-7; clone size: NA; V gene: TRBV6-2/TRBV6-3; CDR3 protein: CASSYYAGADEQYF
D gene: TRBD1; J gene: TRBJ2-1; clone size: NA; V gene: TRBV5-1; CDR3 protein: CASSTGQAREQFF
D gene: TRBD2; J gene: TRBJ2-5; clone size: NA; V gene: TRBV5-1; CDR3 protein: CASSLVPSGGQETQYF
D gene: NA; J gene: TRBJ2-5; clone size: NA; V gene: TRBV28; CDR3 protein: CASSLSGRSGGQETQYF
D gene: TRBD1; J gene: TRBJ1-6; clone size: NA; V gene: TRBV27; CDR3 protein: CASKGQVLSPLHF
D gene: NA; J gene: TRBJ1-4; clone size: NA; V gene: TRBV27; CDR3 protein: CASSLLHRGNEKLFF
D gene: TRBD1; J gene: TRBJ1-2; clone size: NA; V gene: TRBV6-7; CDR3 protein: CASSTWTGRGYGYTF
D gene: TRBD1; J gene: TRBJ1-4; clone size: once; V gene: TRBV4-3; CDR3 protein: CASSVDGTGVEKLFF
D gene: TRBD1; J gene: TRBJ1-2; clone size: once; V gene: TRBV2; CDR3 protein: CASSRDSIYGYTF
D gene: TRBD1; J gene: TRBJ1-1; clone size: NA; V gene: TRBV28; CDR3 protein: CASRGDRNTEAFF